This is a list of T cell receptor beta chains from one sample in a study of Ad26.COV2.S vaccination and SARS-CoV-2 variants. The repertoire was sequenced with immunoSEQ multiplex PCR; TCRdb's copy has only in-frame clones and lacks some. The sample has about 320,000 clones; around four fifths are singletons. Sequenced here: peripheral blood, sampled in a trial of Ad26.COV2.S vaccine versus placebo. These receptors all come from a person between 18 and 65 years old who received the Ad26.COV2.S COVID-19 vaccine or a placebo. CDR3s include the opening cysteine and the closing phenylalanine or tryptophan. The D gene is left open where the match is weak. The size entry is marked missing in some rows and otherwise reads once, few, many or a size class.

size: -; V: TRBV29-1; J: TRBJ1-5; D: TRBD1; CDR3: CSVGQGSQPQHF; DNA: TGCAGCGTGGGACAGGGGAGTCAGCCCCAGCATTTT
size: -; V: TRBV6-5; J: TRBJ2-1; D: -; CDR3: CASSPSGVLYNEQFF; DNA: TGTGCCAGCAGCCCCTCGGGGGTGTTATACAATGAGCAGTTCTTC
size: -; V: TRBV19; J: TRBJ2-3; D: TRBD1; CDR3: CASSRQGFADTQYF; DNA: TGTGCCAGTAGTAGACAGGGGTTCGCAGATACGCAGTATTTT
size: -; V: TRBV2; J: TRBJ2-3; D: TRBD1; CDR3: CASIGGQGIYTDTQYF; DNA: TGTGCCAGCATAGGGGGACAGGGCATTTACACAGATACGCAGTATTTT
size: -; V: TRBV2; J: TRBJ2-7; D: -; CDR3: CASSDFGLYEQYF; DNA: TGTGCCAGCAGTGATTTTGGCCTCTACGAGCAGTACTTC
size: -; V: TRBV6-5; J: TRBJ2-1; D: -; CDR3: CASSSSAEYYNEQFF; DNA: TGTGCCAGCAGTTCGTCGGCCGAGTACTACAATGAGCAGTTCTTC
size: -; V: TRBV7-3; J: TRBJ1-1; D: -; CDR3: CASSPLPGNTEAFF; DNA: TGTGCCAGCAGCCCCCTACCCGGGAACACTGAAGCTTTCTTT
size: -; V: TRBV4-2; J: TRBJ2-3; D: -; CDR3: CASSQDLRGTQYF; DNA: TGTGCCAGCAGCCAAGACCTGAGAGGTACGCAGTATTTT
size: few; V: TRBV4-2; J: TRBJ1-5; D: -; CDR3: CASSQELVQPQHF; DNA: TGTGCCAGCAGCCAAGAGTTGGTTCAGCCCCAGCATTTT
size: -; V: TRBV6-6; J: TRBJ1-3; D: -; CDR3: CASSYSTSSGNTIYF; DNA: TGTGCCAGCAGTTACTCCACGAGCTCTGGAAACACCATATATTTT
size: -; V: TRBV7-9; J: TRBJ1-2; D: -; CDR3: CASSFSGTGGSGYTF; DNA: TGTGCCAGCAGCTTTTCCGGGACGGGAGGTTCGGGCTACACCTTC
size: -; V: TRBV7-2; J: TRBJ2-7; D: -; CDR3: CASSLDPPPGEQYF; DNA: TGTGCCAGCAGCCTAGACCCCCCACCCGGAGAGCAGTACTTC
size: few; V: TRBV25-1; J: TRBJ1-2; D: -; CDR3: CASSDGRYGYTF; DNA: TGTGCCAGCAGTGACGGGCGCTATGGCTACACCTTC
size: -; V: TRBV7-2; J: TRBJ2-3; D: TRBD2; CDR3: CASSLTSGGTDTQYF; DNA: TGTGCCAGCAGCTTGACTAGCGGGGGCACAGATACGCAGTATTTT
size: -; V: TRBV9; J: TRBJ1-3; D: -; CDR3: CASSVSGGNGNTIYF; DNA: TGTGCCAGCAGCGTATCGGGGGGAAATGGAAACACCATATATTTT
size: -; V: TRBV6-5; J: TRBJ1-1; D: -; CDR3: CASSYQGGNTEAFF; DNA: TGTGCCAGCAGTTACCAGGGCGGGAACACTGAAGCTTTCTTT
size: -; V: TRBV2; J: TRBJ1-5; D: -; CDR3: CASSEAGGVQPQHF; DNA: TGTGCCAGCAGTGAAGCGGGAGGGGTACAGCCCCAGCATTTT
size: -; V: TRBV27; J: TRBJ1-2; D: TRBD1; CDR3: CASSLQGATYGYTF; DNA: TGTGCCAGCAGTTTACAGGGGGCGACCTATGGCTACACCTTC
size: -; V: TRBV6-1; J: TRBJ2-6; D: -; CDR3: CASSEGWTGANVLTF; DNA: TGTGCCAGCAGTGAAGGATGGACCGGGGCCAACGTCCTGACTTTC
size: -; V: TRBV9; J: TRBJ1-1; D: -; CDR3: CASSVLGNTEAFF; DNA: TGTGCCAGCAGCGTATTGGGGAACACTGAAGCTTTCTTT
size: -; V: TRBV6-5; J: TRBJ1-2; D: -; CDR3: CARKRGAKEVHGYTF; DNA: TGTGCCAGGAAGAGAGGGGCCAAGGAAGTCCATGGCTACACCTTC
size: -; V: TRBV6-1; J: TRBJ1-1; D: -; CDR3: CASSEASFGFNTEAFF; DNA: TGTGCCAGCAGTGAAGCGAGTTTTGGGTTTAACACTGAAGCTTTCTTT
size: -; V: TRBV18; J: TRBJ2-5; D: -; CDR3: CASSPTQETQYF; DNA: TGTGCCAGCTCACCGACCCAAGAGACCCAGTACTTC
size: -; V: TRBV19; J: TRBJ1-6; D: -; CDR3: CASTNEPGLVSPLHF; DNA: TGTGCCAGTACTAACGAGCCGGGACTGGTATCACCCCTCCACTTT
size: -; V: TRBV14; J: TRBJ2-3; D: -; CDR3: CASSPLISTDTQYF; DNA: TGTGCCAGCAGCCCCCTTATTAGCACAGATACGCAGTATTTT
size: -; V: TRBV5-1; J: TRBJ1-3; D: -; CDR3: CASKSVGAGNTIYF; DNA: TGCGCCAGCAAATCGGTAGGGGCTGGAAACACCATATATTTT
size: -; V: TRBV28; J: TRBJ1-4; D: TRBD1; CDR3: CASREQGATNEKLFF; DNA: TGTGCCAGCAGAGAGCAGGGGGCAACTAATGAAAAACTGTTTTTT
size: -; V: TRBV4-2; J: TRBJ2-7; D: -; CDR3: CASSQVLREGADYEQYF; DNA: TGTGCCAGCAGCCAGGTACTCCGGGAAGGGGCGGATTACGAGCAGTACTTC
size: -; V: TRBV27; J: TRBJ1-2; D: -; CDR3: CASSLLRSNYGYTF; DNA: TGTGCCAGCAGTTTATTGCGGTCGAACTATGGCTACACCTTC
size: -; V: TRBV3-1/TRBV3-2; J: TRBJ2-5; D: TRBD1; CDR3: CASSPRTGGFSETQYF; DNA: TGTGCCAGCAGCCCCCGGACAGGGGGCTTTTCGGAGACCCAGTACTTC
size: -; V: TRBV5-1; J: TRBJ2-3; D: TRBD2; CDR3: CASSTGTSRDTQYF; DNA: TGCGCCAGCAGCACGGGGACTAGCCGGGATACGCAGTATTTT
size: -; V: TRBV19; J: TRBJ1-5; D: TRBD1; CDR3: CASRATGGWSQPQHF; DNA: TGTGCCAGTAGGGCTACAGGGGGCTGGAGTCAGCCCCAGCATTTT
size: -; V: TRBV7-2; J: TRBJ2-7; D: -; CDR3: CASRSSSYEQYF; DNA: TGTGCCAGCAGGTCTAGCTCCTACGAGCAGTACTTC
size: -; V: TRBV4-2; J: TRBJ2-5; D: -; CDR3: CASSQDAAGLETQYF; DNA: TGTGCCAGCAGCCAAGATGCGGCGGGGTTGGAGACCCAGTACTTC
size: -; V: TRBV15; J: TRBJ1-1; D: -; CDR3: CATSRLDYTNTEAFF; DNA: TGTGCCACCAGCAGATTAGATTACACGAACACTGAAGCTTTCTTT
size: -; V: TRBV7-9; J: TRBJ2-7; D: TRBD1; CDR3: CASSSSTGTYEQYF; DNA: TGTGCCAGCAGCTCTTCGACAGGGACCTACGAGCAGTACTTC
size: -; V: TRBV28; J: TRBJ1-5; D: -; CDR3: CASSYGQGLYSNQPQHF; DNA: TGTGCCAGCAGTTATGGGCAGGGACTCTATAGCAATCAGCCCCAGCATTTT
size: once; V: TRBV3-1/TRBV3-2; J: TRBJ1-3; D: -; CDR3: CASSPRGAGNTIYF; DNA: TGTGCCAGCAGCCCCCGCGGGGCGGGGAACACCATATATTTT
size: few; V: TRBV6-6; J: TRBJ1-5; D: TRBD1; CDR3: CASSPRTGGGSNQPQHF; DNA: TGTGCCAGCAGTCCTCGGACAGGGGGAGGGAGCAATCAGCCCCAGCATTTT
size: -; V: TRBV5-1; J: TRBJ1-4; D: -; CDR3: CASSFASGEKLFF; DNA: TGCGCCAGCAGCTTCGCCTCCGGTGAAAAACTGTTTTTT
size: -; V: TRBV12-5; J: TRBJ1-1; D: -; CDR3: CASGLSNTEAFF; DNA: TGTGCTAGTGGTTTATCTAACACTGAAGCTTTCTTT
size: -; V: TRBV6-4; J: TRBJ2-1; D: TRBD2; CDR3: CASSDSSGGVYNEQFF; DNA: TGTGCCAGCAGTGACTCTTCCGGGGGGGTCTACAATGAGCAGTTCTTC
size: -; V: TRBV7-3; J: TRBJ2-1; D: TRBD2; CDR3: CASSNLGAGEYNEQFF; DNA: TGTGCCAGCAGCAACCTGGGAGCGGGGGAATACAATGAGCAGTTCTTC
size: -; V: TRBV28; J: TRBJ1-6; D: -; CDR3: CASSFKGTPLHF; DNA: TGTGCCAGCAGTTTCAAGGGGACACCCCTCCACTTT
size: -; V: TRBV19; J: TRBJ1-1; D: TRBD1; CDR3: CASSPFGQGSTEAFF; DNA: TGTGCCAGTAGCCCTTTCGGACAGGGGTCGACTGAAGCTTTCTTT
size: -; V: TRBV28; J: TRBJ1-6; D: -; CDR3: CASTSMRGYNSPLHF; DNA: TGTGCCAGCACTTCGATGCGGGGATATAATTCACCCCTCCACTTT
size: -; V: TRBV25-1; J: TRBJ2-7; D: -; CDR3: CASSEYEQYF; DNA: TGTGCCAGCAGTGAATACGAGCAGTACTTC
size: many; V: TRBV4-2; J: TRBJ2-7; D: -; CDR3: CASSKSGTAPYEQYF; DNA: TGTGCCAGCAGCAAATCCGGGACCGCCCCCTACGAGCAGTACTTC
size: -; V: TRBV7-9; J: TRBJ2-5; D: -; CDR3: CASSLAMETQYF; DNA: TGTGCCAGCAGCTTAGCGATGGAGACCCAGTACTTC
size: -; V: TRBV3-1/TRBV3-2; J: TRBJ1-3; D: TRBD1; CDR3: CASSPLGQGGNTIYF; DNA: TGTGCCAGCAGCCCCCTGGGACAGGGCGGAAACACCATATATTTT
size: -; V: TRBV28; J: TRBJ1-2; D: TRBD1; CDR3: CASSFRDREAYGYTF; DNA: TGTGCCAGCAGTTTCCGTGACAGGGAGGCCTATGGCTACACCTTC
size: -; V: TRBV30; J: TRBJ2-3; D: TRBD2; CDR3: CAWLAGGGDTQYF; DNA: TGTGCCTGGTTAGCGGGGGGGGGAGATACGCAGTATTTT
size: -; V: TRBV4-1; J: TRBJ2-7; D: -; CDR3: CASSQILAVEAGEQYF; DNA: TGCGCCAGCAGCCAAATTTTGGCTGTAGAGGCTGGAGAGCAGTACTTC
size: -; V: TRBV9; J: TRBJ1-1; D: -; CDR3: CASSVDPGGRRNTEAFF; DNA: TGTGCCAGCAGCGTAGACCCTGGGGGAAGACGAAACACTGAAGCTTTCTTT
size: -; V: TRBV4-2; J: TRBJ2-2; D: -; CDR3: CASSQDLAGELFF; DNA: TGTGCCAGCAGCCAAGATCTCGCCGGGGAGCTGTTTTTT
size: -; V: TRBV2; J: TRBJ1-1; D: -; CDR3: CASSERDPNYTEAFF; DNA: TGTGCCAGCAGTGAGCGGGACCCCAATTACACTGAAGCTTTCTTT
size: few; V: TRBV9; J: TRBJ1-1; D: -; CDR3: CASSRTGSTEAFF; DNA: TGTGCCAGCAGCCGAACAGGGTCCACTGAAGCTTTCTTT